Below are 7 T cell receptor beta chains sequenced from a single sample in a study of cytomegalovirus exposure and HLA in healthy donors (dated by TCRdb to the late 2010s). The library was obtained by the immunoSEQ multiplex PCR assay. The multiplex PCR relied on a mix of 60 forward primers for TCR Vbeta segments and 13 reverse primers for TCR Jbeta segments. TCRdb took this table from immuneACCESS and kept in-frame rearrangements with V and J called. Such tables lack part of the clones; where checked against another copy, unresolved V genes explain under half of the gap, and the rest is unexplained. The sample profile shows about 240,000 clones; around 80% of them were found once. The leading ten clones occupy about 0.47% of the sample. Sequencing used PBMCs. These receptors were taken from a boy between 10 and 17 years old in good health and CMV-seronegative.

As for this clone: The sample contains more than one DNA sequence encoding this CDR3. The V call is TRBV5-1, the J call TRBJ2-3; 11 bases fit TRBD2. This CDR3 is built from 15 residues. CDR1 is SGHRS and CDR2 is YFSETQ in the germline V gene. V dropped 4 bases and J dropped 1; count of bases not matched to a gene: 2. CDR3 in amino acids: CASSLLAGGTDTQYF. The CDR3 nucleotides read TGCGCCAGCAGCCTACTAGCGGGGGGCACAGATACGCAGTATTTT.

This clone was observed once. The J gene is TRBJ2-1, the V gene TRBV10-3, with 8 bases identical to TRBD2. The CDR3 has 19 residues. Germline-derived CDR1 and CDR2 are ENHRY and SYGVKD. V lost 2 bases to trimming and J lost 4 bases; unmatched junction nucleotides: 16. The CDR3 sequence: CAISEPPRYKREKYNEQFF. The CDR3, as DNA: TGTGCCATCAGTGAGCCCCCAAGGTATAAGCGGGAGAAGTACAATGAGCAGTTCTTC.

V and J are TRBV4-1 and TRBJ2-5; TRBD1 might be the D (5 bases). Germline V gene lookup returns CDR1 MGHRA and CDR2 YSYEKL. Deletions cut 1 base from V and 1 base from J, with 10 bases between. The CDR3 loop spans 15 amino acids. This CDR3 reads CASSQVPGPQETQYF. CDR3 coding DNA: TGCGCCAGCAGCCAAGTTCCAGGGCCCCAAGAGACCCAGTACTTC.

In regard to this clone: Since no conserved phenylalanine or tryptophan closes the CDR3, a read error is the likely cause. The chain joins TRBV25-1 to TRBJ1-1, with no clear D. The ends were cut back, 2 bases at V and 2 bases at J, with 9 bases in the middle. Germline loops: CDR1 MGHDK, CDR2 SYGVNS. The length of the CDR3 is 14 residues. The CDR3, as DNA: TGTGCCAGCAGTGAAGATCGGACTAACACTGAAGCTTTCTCT. The encoded protein is CASSEDRTNTEAFS.

This chain uses TRBV11-2 with TRBJ2-1, with D tentatively TRBD2 (6 bases). The V gene's germline CDR1 is SGHAT and CDR2 FQNNGV. Trimming shortened V by 4 bases and J by 1 base, and 14 bases separated the two germline ends. The CDR3 consists of 16 residues. As DNA, the CDR3 is TGTGCCAGCAGCTCGGGACTCTTGTTATCCTACAATGAGCAGTTCTTC. Translation: CASSSGLLLSYNEQFF.

The rearrangement joins TRBV5-1 to TRBJ2-5, with 8 bases matching TRBD2. The ends lost 5 bases at V and 1 base at J; junction bases unmatched: 7. The CDR3 has 15 residues. Germline V gene lookup returns CDR1 SGHRS and CDR2 YFSETQ. CDR3 DNA: TGCGCCAGCAGATACGGGGCGGGGGGCCAAGAGACCCAGTACTTC. This gives the protein CASRYGAGGQETQYF.

The chain employs TRBV4-1 and TRBJ1-1; tentative D call: TRBD1 (6 bases). V was cut by 0 bases and J by 5 bases, with 7 bases left in between. Germline CDR1 is MGHRA and CDR2 is YSYEKL. This CDR3 region has 13 residues. CDR3 sequence reads: CASSQERGTEAFF. The CDR3 bases are TGCGCCAGCAGCCAAGAAAGGGGGACTGAAGCTTTCTTT.